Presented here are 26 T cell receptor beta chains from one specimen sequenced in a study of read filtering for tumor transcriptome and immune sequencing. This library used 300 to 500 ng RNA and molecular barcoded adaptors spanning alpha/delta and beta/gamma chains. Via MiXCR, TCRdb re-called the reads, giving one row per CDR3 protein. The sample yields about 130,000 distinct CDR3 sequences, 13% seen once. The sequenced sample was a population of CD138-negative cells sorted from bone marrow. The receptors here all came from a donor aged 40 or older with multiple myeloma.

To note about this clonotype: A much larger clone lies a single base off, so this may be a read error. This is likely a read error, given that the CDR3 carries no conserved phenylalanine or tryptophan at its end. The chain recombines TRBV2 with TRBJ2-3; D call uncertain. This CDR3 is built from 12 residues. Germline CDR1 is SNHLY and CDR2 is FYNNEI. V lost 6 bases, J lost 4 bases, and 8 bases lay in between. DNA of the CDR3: TGTGCCAGCAGCGGAGAGGCAGATACGCAGTATCTT. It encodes CASSGEADTQYL.

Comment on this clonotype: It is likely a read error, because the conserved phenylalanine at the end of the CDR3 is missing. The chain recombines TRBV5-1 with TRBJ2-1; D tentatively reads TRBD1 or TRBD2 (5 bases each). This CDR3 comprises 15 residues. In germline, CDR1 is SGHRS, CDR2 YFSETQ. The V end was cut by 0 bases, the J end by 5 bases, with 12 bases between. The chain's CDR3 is CASSLGGRADNEQFL. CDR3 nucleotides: TGCGCCAGCAGCTTGGGGGGACGGGCGGACAATGAGCAGTTCCTC.

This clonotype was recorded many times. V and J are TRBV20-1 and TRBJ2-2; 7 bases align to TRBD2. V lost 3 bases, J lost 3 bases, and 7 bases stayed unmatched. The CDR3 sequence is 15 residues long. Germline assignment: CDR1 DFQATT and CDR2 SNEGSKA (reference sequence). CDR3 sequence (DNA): TGCAGTGCTAGGGAAGCGGGGCGTGACACCGGGGAGCTGTTTTTT. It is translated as CSAREAGRDTGELFF.

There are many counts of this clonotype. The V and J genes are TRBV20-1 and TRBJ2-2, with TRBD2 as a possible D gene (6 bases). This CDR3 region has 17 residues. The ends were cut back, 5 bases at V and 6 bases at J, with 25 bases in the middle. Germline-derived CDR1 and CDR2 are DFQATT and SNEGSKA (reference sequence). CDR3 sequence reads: CSASGTPIKGGPGELFF. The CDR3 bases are TGCAGTGCTTCCGGGACTCCCATAAAAGGAGGCCCCGGGGAGCTGTTTTTT.

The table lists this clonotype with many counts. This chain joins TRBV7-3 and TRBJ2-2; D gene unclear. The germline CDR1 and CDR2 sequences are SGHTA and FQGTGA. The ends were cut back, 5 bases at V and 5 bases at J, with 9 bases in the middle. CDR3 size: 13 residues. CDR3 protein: CASSQSSTGELFF. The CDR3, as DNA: TGTGCCAGCAGCCAGTCTAGTACCGGGGAGCTGTTTTTT.

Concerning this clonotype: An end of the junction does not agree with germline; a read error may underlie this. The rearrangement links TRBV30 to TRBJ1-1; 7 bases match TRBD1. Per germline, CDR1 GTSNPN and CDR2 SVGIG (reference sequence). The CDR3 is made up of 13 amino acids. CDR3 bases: TGTGCCTGGAGTAGGGACAGTAACACTGAAGCTTACTTT. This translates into CAWSRDSNTEAYF. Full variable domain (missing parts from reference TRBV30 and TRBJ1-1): SQTIHQWPATLVQPVGSPLSLECTVEGTSNPNLYWYRQAAGRGLQLLFYSVGIGQISSEVPQNLSASRPQDRQFILSSKKLLLSDSGFYLCAWSRDSNTEAYFGQGTRLTVV.

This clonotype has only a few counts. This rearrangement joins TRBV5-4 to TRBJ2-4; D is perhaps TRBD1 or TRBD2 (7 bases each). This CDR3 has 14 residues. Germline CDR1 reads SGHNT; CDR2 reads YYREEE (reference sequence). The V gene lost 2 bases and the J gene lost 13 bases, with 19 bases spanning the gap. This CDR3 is CASSLTSGGQNQYF. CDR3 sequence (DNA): TGTGCCAGCAGCTTAACTTCGGGGGGACAGAACCAGTACTTC.

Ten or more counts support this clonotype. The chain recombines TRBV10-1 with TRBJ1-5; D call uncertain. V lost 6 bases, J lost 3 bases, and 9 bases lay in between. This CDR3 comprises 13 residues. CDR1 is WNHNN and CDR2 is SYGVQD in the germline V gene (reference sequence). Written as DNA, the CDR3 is TGCGCCAGCAGCGAGAGCTTCAATCAGCCCCAGCATTTT. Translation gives CASSESFNQPQHF.

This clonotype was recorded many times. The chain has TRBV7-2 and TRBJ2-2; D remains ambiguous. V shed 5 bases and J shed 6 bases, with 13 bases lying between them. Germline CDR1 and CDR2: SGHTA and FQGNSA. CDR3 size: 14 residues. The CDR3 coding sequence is TGTGCCAGCAGCCGAACCTTGGTATCCGGGGAGCTGTTTTTT. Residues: CASSRTLVSGELFF.

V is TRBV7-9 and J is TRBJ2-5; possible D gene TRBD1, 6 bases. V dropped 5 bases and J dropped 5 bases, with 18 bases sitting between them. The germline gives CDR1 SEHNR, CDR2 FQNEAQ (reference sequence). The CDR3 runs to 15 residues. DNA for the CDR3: TGTGCCAGCAGCGCCATACCGGGACATGGGGAGACCCAGTACTTC. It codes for CASSAIPGHGETQYF.

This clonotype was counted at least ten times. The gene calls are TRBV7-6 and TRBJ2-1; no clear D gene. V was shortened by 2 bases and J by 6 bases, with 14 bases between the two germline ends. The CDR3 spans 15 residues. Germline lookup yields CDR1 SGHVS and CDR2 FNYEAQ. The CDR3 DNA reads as TGTGCCAGCAGCTTACACGGCCAGTCGGGCAATGAGCAGTTCTTC. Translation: CASSLHGQSGNEQFF.

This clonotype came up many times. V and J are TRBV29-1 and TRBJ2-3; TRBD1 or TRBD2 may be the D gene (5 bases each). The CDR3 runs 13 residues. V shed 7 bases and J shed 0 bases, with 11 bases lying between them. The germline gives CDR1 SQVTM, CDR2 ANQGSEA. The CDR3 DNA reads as TGCAGCGGCTGGGACGTTAGCACAGATACGCAGTATTTT. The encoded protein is CSGWDVSTDTQYF.

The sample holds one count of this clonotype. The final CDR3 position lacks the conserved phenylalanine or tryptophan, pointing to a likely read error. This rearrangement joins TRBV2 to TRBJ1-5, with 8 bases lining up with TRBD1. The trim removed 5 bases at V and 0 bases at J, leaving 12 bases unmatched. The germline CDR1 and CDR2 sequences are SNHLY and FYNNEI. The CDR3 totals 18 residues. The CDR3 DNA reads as TGTGCCAGCAGTTTCGGTCAGGGGGCGAGATATAGCAATCAGCCCCAGCATTCT. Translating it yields CASSFGQGARYSNQPQHS.

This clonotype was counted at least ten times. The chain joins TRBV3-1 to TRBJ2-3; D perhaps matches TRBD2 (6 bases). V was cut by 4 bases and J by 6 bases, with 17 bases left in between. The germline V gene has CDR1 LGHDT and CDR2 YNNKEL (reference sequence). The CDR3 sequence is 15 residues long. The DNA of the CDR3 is TGTGCCAGCAGCCTCCGGGGCCTCCGGGGGGATACGCAGTATTTT. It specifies CASSLRGLRGDTQYF.

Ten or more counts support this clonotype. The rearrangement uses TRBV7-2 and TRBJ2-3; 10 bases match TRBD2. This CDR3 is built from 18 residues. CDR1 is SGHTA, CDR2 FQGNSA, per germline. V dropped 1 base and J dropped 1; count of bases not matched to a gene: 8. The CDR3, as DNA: TGTGCCAGCAGCTTAGTAGCTAGCGGGAGATGGGGCACAGATACGCAGTATTTT. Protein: CASSLVASGRWGTDTQYF.

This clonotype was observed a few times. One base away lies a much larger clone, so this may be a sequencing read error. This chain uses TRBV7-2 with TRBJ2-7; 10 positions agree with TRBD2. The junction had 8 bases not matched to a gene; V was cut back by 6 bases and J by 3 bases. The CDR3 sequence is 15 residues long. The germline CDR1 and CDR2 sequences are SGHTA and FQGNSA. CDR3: CASRRGLAVLYEQYF. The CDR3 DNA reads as TGTGCCAGCAGACGAGGACTAGCGGTGCTCTACGAGCAGTACTTC.

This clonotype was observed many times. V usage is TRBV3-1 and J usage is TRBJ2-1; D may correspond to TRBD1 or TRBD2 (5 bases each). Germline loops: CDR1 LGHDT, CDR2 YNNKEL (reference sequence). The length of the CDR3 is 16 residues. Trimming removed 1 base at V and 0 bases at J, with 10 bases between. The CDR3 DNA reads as TGTGCCAGCAGCCAAGCTAAGGGGAGCTCCTACAATGAGCAGTTCTTC. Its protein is CASSQAKGSSYNEQFF.

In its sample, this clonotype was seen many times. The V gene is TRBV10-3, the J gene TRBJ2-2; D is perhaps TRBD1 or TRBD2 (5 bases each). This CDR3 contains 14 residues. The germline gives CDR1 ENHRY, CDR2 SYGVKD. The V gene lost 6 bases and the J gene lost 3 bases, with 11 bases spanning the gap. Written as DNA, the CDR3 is TGTGCCATCAGGACAGTCGGGGACACCGGGGAGCTGTTTTTT. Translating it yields CAIRTVGDTGELFF.

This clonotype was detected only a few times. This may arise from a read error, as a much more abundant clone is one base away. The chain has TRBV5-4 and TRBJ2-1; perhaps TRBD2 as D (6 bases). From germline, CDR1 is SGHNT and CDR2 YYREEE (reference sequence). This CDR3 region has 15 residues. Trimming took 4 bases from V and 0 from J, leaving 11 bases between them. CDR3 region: CASSGRGSSYNEQFF. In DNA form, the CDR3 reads TGTGCCAGCAGCGGACGGGGGAGCTCCTACAATGAGCAGTTCTTC.

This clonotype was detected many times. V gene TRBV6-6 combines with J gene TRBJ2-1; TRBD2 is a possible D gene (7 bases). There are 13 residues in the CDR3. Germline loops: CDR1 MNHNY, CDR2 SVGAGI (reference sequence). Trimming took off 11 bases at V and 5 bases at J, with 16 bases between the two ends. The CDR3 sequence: CAEGGPNNNEQFF. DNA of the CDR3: TGTGCCGAGGGGGGGCCCAATAACAATGAGCAGTTCTTC.

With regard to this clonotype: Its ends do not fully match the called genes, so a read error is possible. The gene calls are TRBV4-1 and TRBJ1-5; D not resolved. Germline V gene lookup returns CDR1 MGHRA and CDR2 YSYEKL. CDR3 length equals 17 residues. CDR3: CASSQDGLGFSDQPQHF. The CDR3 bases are TGCGCCAGCAGCCAAGATGGGTTGGGTTTTAGCGATCAGCCTCAGCATTTT.

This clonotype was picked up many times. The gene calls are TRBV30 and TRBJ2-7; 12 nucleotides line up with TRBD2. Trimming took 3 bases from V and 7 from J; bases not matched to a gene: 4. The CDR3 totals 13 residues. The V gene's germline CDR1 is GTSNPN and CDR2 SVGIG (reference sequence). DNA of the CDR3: TGTGCCTGGAGACTAGCGGGAGGTGAAGAGCAGTACTTC. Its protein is CAWRLAGGEEQYF.

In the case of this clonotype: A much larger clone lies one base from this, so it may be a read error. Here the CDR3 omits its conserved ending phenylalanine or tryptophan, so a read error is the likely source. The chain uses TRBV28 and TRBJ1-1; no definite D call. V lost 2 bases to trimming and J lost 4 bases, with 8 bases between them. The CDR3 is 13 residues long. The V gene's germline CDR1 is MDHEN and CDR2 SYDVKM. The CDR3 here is CASSLNAFTEAFI. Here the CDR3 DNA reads TGTGCCAGCAGTTTAAATGCCTTCACTGAAGCTTTCATT.

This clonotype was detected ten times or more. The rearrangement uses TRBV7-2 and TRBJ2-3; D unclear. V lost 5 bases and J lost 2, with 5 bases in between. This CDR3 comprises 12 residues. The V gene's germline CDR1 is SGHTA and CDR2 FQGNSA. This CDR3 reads CASSAYTDTQYF. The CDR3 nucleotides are TGTGCCAGCAGCGCCTACACAGATACGCAGTATTTT.

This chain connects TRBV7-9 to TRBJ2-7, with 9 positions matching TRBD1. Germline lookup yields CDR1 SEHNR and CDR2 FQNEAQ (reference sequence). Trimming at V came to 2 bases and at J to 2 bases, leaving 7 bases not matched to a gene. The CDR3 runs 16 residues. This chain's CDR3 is CASSLTAGTGPYEQYF. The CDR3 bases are TGTGCCAGCAGCTTAACAGCCGGGACAGGGCCCTACGAGCAGTACTTC.

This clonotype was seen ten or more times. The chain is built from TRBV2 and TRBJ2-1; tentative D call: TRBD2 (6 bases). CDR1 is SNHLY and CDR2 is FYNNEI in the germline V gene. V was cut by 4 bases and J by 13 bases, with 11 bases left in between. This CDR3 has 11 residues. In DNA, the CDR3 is TGTGCCAGCAGTGCCGGGAGCCATCAGTTCTTC. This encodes CASSAGSHQFF.